In its sample, the clone carrying this T cell receptor (beta chain) was seen a few times. The sample is drawn from a study of cytotoxic CD8 clonotypes in ibrutinib-treated CLL. The overall study: Recorded responses included 24 partial and 2 complete; following median roughly 70 months, roughly 15 stayed remitted and roughly 12 progressed.

From germline, CDR1 is SEHNR and CDR2 FQNEAQ (reference sequence). The CDR3 extends over 14 amino acids. The trim removed 5 bases at V and 4 bases at J, leaving 6 bases unmatched. Assay used: immunoSEQ multiplex PCR; TCRdb lists only in-frame clones, some missing. Of approximately 190,000 clones in the sample, approximately 70% are singletons; the top ten hold over 5.5%. Sample: PBMCs, taken after 12 months of ibrutinib treatment. The source is a human donor with chronic lymphocytic leukemia. V usage is TRBV7-9 and J usage is TRBJ1-1, with 8 bases lining up with TRBD1. This CDR3 reads CASSPQGAGTEAFF. CDR3 nucleotide sequence: TGTGCCAGCAGCCCCCAGGGGGCGGGCACTGAAGCTTTCTTT.